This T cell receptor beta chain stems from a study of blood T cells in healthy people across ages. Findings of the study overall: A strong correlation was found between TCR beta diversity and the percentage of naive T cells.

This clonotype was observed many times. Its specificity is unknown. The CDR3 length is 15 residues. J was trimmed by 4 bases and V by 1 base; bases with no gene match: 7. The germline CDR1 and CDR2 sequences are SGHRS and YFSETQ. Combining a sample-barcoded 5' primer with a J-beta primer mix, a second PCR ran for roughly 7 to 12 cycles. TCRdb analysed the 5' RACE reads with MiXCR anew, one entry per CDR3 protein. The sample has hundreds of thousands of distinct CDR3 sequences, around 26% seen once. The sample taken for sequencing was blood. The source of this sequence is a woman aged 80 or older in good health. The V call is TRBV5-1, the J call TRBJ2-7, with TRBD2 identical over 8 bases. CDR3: CASSLLIGGGYEQYF. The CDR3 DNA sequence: TGCGCCAGCAGCTTGCTTATCGGGGGGGGATACGAGCAGTACTTC.